This TCR beta chain was identified in a study of blood T cell repertoires in COVID-19. Study context: Both acute and convalescent COVID-19 samples were obtained from the United States, Italy and Spain. Nucleic acid was either cDNA or gDNA, and it came from T cells, B-cell-depleted T cells, or PBMCs.

The V gene's germline CDR1 is LNHDA and CDR2 SQIVND (reference sequence). The CDR3 length is 13 residues. The ends lost 10 bases at V and 3 bases at J; junction bases unmatched: 3. Repertoires were generated with immunoSEQ multiplex PCR, while TCRdb's copy carries only in-frame clones and drops some. This table holds about 360,000 clones, around 88% found once. In Seattle, patients joined the study during active infection and were tracked longitudinally. The sequenced sample consisted of peripheral blood. The chain couples TRBV19 to TRBJ2-3, with 11 bases identical to TRBD1. The receptor was isolated from a woman between 55 and 75 years old with COVID-19, enrolled during active disease. The CDR3 DNA reads as TGTGCCACACGGGACAGGGGGACAGATACGCAGTATTTT. This translates into CATRDRGTDTQYF.